A single sample gave rise to the 18 T cell receptor beta chains below, sequenced in a study of blood T cells in healthy people across ages. Combining a sample-barcoded 5' primer with a J-beta primer mix, a second PCR ran for roughly 7 to 11 cycles. TCRdb analysed the 5' RACE reads with MiXCR anew, one entry per CDR3 protein. The sample lists some 1.6 million distinct CDR3 sequences, 34% occurring once. The sample comprised blood. Receptors originate from a woman aged 25 to 39 in good health.

The rearrangement joins TRBV9 to TRBJ1-1; D is possibly TRBD1 (6 bases). Trimming stripped 3 bases from V and 1 base from J, with 16 bases between. Germline V gene data show CDR1 as SGDLS and CDR2 as YYNGEE. CDR3 length equals 16 residues. CDR3 loop: CASSARPGDPNTEAFF. The CDR3 bases are TGTGCCAGCAGCGCGCGCCCAGGGGACCCGAACACTGAAGCTTTCTTT.

The chain carries TRBV5-1 and TRBJ2-1; 12 nucleotides match TRBD1. The CDR3 spans 19 residues. V lost 0 bases, J lost 4 bases, and 11 bases stayed unmatched. CDR1 SGHRS and CDR2 YFSETQ come from the germline V gene. CDR3 residues: CASSLGGLGTGGLYNEQFF. The CDR3 DNA reads as TGCGCCAGCAGCTTGGGGGGATTAGGGACAGGGGGCTTGTACAATGAGCAGTTCTTC. Variable domain in full (rest from reference TRBV5-1 and TRBJ2-1): KAGVTQTPRYLIKTRGQQVTLSCSPISGHRSVSWYQQTPGQGLQFLFEYFSETQRNKGNFPGRFSGRQFSNSRSEMNVSTLELGDSALYLCASSLGGLGTGGLYNEQFFGPGTRLTVL.

This clonotype is a singleton in its sample. The chain uses TRBV5-1 and TRBJ2-2; TRBD2 matches 16 bases. V trimming: 4 bases; J trimming: 2 bases; junction bases outside the gene matches: 5. The CDR3 runs 18 residues. Germline V lookup: CDR1 SGHRS, CDR2 YFSETQ. The CDR3 DNA reads TGCGCCAGCAGCGCGGGACTAGCGGGAGGGATAAACACCGGGGAGCTGTTTTTT. Its translation is CASSAGLAGGINTGELFF. Complete variable domain (other parts from reference TRBV5-1 and TRBJ2-2): KAGVTQTPRYLIKTRGQQVTLSCSPISGHRSVSWYQQTPGQGLQFLFEYFSETQRNKGNFPGRFSGRQFSNSRSEMNVSTLELGDSALYLCASSAGLAGGINTGELFFGEGSRLTVL.

This clonotype was recorded many times. The V and J genes are TRBV5-1 and TRBJ2-5, with 12 positions matching TRBD2. The CDR3 contains 16 residues. CDR1 and CDR2 from the germline V gene are SGHRS and YFSETQ. The V segment lost 4 bases and the J segment 3 bases; nucleotides outside the gene matches: 7. CDR3 DNA sequence: TGCGCCAGCAGCCCACTAGCGGGGGGCCGAAAAGAGACCCAGTACTTC. The encoded protein is CASSPLAGGRKETQYF. The entire variable domain, with the rest obtained from reference TRBV5-1 and TRBJ2-5, is as follows: KAGVTQTPRYLIKTRGQQVTLSCSPISGHRSVSWYQQTPGQGLQFLFEYFSETQRNKGNFPGRFSGRQFSNSRSEMNVSTLELGDSALYLCASSPLAGGRKETQYFGPGTRLLVL.

The genes are TRBV9 and TRBJ2-5; TRBD1 aligns across 8 bases. The CDR3 loop spans 14 amino acids. Germline CDR1 reads SGDLS; CDR2 reads YYNGEE. V shed 6 bases and J 1 base; nucleotides not matched to a gene: 5. CDR3 sequence reads: CASTLTGGQETQYF. The CDR3 DNA sequence: TGTGCCAGCACTTTAACAGGGGGCCAAGAGACCCAGTACTTC.

V is TRBV29-1 and J is TRBJ1-1; 7 nucleotides line up with TRBD1. Germline lookup yields CDR1 SQVTM and CDR2 ANQGSEA. The CDR3 has 13 residues. V gave up 8 bases and J gave up 0 bases; unmatched junction bases: 6. The CDR3 region has the DNA TGCAGCCTAAGGGACAGCTTGAACACTGAAGCTTTCTTT. Residues: CSLRDSLNTEAFF.

V usage is TRBV10-3 and J usage is TRBJ2-7; a possible D gene is TRBD2 (6 bases). The CDR3 is 12 residues long. Trimming pared 6 bases from V and 0 bases from J, leaving 6 bases between. Germline CDR1 reads ENHRY; CDR2 reads SYGVKD. The CDR3 DNA sequence: TGTGCCATCAGGGACTACTCCTACGAGCAGTACTTC. Residues: CAIRDYSYEQYF.

With respect to this clonotype: A read error may account for a junction end that differs from germline. The chain links TRBV5-5 to TRBJ2-5; possibly TRBD1 or TRBD2 for D (5 bases each). This CDR3 contains 13 residues. Germline V lookup: CDR1 SGHKS, CDR2 YYEKEE (reference sequence). The CDR3 sequence: CAGSWDVEETQYF. CDR3 DNA: TGTGCCGGCAGCTGGGACGTCGAAGAGACCCAGTACTTC.

The rearrangement joins TRBV12-3 or TRBV12-4 to TRBJ2-5; D could derive from TRBD1 or TRBD2 (5 bases each). Trimming removed 9 bases from V and 5 bases from J, with 19 bases in between. The CDR3 length is 14 residues. CDR3 in amino acids: CASTRTGWGETQYF. As DNA, the CDR3 is TGTGCCAGTACTCGGACGGGATGGGGGGAGACCCAGTACTTC.

This clonotype came up a few times. V and J are TRBV27 and TRBJ2-7; 9 bases match TRBD2. Germline-derived CDR1 and CDR2 are MNHEY and SMNVEV (reference sequence). Trimming took 4 bases from V and 2 from J; bases not matched to a gene: 9. This CDR3 comprises 16 residues. In nucleotides, the CDR3 is TGTGCCAGCAGTTATAGACGGGCTAGCGGGACCTACGAGCAGTACTTC. It codes for CASSYRRASGTYEQYF.

The gene calls are TRBV6-2 or TRBV6-3 and TRBJ2-3; TRBD2 agrees at 7 bases. Germline assignment: CDR1 MNHEY and CDR2 SVGEGT. The CDR3 sequence is 14 residues long. Trimming cost V 4 bases and J 8 bases; bases outside gene matches: 9. The CDR3 loop reads CASSWGATGGTQYF. The CDR3 DNA is TGTGCCAGCAGTTGGGGAGCAACGGGGGGTACGCAGTATTTT.

The chain recombines TRBV5-1 with TRBJ2-1; weak D call: TRBD1 (5 bases). Germline V gene lookup returns CDR1 SGHRS and CDR2 YFSETQ. Trimming cost V 0 bases and J 2 bases, with 9 bases left between them. The CDR3 consists of 15 residues. For the CDR3, the DNA is TGCGCCAGCAGCTTGGAACAGGCCCCCTACAATGAGCAGTTCTTC. Its translation: CASSLEQAPYNEQFF.

The chain is built from TRBV5-8 and TRBJ2-7, with 10 bases that match TRBD1. J was trimmed by 4 bases and V by 5 bases; bases with no gene match: 3. There are 13 residues in the CDR3. Per the germline V gene, CDR1 is SGHTS and CDR2 is YDEGEE. In DNA, the CDR3 is TGTGCCAGCAGGGGACAGGGGTTTTACGAGCAGTACTTC. Its translation is CASRGQGFYEQYF.

The rearrangement joins TRBV27 to TRBJ2-3, with TRBD2 identical over 10 bases. The CDR3 runs to 17 residues. V was clipped by 5 bases and J by 5 bases; unmatched bases: 13. Germline V gene data show CDR1 as MNHEY and CDR2 as SMNVEV (reference sequence). CDR3 protein: CASSLSSGSARGDTQYF. CDR3 DNA sequence: TGTGCCAGCAGTCTCTCTAGCGGGAGTGCCAGAGGAGATACGCAGTATTTT.

V and J are TRBV20-1 and TRBJ2-3, with no clear D. Germline assignment: CDR1 DFQATT and CDR2 SNEGSKA (reference sequence). V was trimmed by 1 base and J by 0 bases, leaving 11 bases between them. This CDR3 has 15 amino acids. In nucleotides, the CDR3 is TGCAGTGCTAGAGGCCCCGGCGGTAGCACAGATACGCAGTATTTT. Protein: CSARGPGGSTDTQYF.

V and J are TRBV5-1 and TRBJ2-1; 8 nucleotides match TRBD2. Germline V CDR1 and CDR2: SGHRS, YFSETQ. The CDR3 contains 14 residues. V dropped 8 bases and J dropped 4; count of bases not matched to a gene: 8. The CDR3 DNA reads TGCGCCAGTCACGGTCTAGCGGGTTACAATGAGCAGTTCTTC. Translation gives CASHGLAGYNEQFF. Full variable domain (remainder filled in from reference TRBV5-1 and TRBJ2-1): KAGVTQTPRYLIKTRGQQVTLSCSPISGHRSVSWYQQTPGQGLQFLFEYFSETQRNKGNFPGRFSGRQFSNSRSEMNVSTLELGDSALYLCASHGLAGYNEQFFGPGTRLTVL.

This clonotype turned up a few times. The V gene is TRBV6-4, the J gene TRBJ2-1, with 8 bases matching TRBD2. Germline CDR1 reads MRHNA; CDR2 reads SNTAGT. The V and J ends lost 2 bases and 6 bases, in that order; junction bases with no gene match: 6. The CDR3 covers 15 residues. The CDR3 region is CASSDKRGLFNEQFF. Here the CDR3 DNA reads TGTGCCAGCAGTGACAAGCGGGGGCTATTCAATGAGCAGTTCTTC.

V is TRBV6-1 and J is TRBJ1-2, with D tentatively TRBD1 (6 bases). CDR1 is MNHNS and CDR2 is SASEGT in the germline V gene. V lost 4 bases, J lost 3 bases, and 9 bases lay in between. The CDR3 sequence is 13 residues long. The CDR3 here is CASSVRGHYGYTF. CDR3 DNA: TGTGCCAGCAGTGTCAGGGGACACTATGGCTACACCTTC.